The TCR beta chain under discussion was sequenced for a study of T cell responses to AZD1222 COVID-19 vaccine. Regarding the study as a whole: The donors showed a predominance of white British ancestry and of females, with possible underestimation of clonal diversity.

This clone was observed a few times. The target antigen is unknown. This table comes from immunoSEQ multiplex PCR, and its TCRdb copy is limited to in-frame clones, with some not included. The sample holds around 78,000 clones, 90% seen once. Germline CDR1 and CDR2: MNHEY and SVGAGI. Trimming removed 2 bases from V and 9 bases from J, with 16 bases in between. This CDR3 has 14 residues. The sample in question was peripheral blood, obtained on day 0 of AZD1222 vaccination. The clonotype comes from an adult in good health. The J gene is TRBJ1-1, the V gene TRBV6-5; tentative D call: TRBD1 (5 bases). The CDR3 sequence: CASSYRGSTEQAFF. The CDR3 nucleotides read TGTGCCAGCAGTTACCGGGGGAGTACCGAGCAAGCTTTCTTT.